This T cell receptor (beta chain) comes out of a study of early T cells in non-severe SARS-CoV-2 infection (dated by TCRdb to the early 2020s). For the study in its entirety: Bulk RNA from unsorted whole blood was used for TCR sequencing, so alpha and beta chains could not be paired.

Regarding this clonotype: Its binding antigen is unknown. Base quality data are lacking; no much larger clone is found one base away.

This was a case-control study nested in a cohort of healthcare workers in London, UK, who had nasopharyngeal swab PCR tests and blood samples taken every week. Healthcare workers were recruited between 23 and 31 March 2020, during the week of the UK lockdown, and were followed weekly for up to about 16 weeks. The cysteine opens and the phenylalanine closes a CDR3 of 19 amino acids. Just CDR3 DNA is preserved here, 57 bases in frame from base 1. V sheds 0 bases and J sheds 0 bases, leaving 21 bases between their ends. CDR1 and CDR2 are read off the germline V gene as LGHNA and YSLEER. The library was built by means of 5' RACE. Sequenced using a NextSeq 500. Unique molecular identifiers were attached to individual cDNA molecules in the TCR library protocol so that sequencing error and PCR bias could be corrected. Sequencing covered both TCR alpha and beta chains, and within each sample the abundances of alpha and beta sequences were tightly co-correlated. As for the authors' bioinformatics: Decombinator V4 was used to annotate TCR sequences for V gene, J gene and CDR3. Expanded TCRs were defined as changing significantly between any two time points under a Poisson model with p below 0.0001. TCR abundances were normalised to the total number of TCRs sequenced in each sample and reported as counts per million. MAIT TCRs were defined by TRAV1-2 paired with TRAJ12, TRAJ20 or TRAJ33, and iNKT TCRs by TRAV10 paired with TRAJ18. VDJdb, accessed on 1 November 2021, was searched for TCRs annotated for CMV, EBV and SARS-CoV-2, and TCRs annotated for more than one antigen were excluded. TCRdb passed the public sequencing reads through fastp at Q25 and MiXCR, retaining productive beta sequences. Each CDR3 protein appears once, grouped with its most common genes and DNA. The V and J calls and clone size are TCRdb's, not the authors'. Present in this sample are some 52,000 distinct CDR3 sequences, 6.5% to 9% of which were seen just once. Roughly a tenth of the sample rests with the top ten.

General study outcomes and caveats: VDJdb matching was skewed toward anti-spike CD8 responses, so virus-specific expansions were likely underestimated and private and CD4 specificities were missed.

The rearrangement joined TRBV4-3 to TRBJ2-7, with the D gene uncertain. The source of this sequence is an adult who was a healthcare worker with PCR-confirmed SARS-CoV-2 infection or an uninfected control (not recorded which). The sample consisted of whole blood. For the CDR3, the sequence is CASSQDRSRRGGSSYEQYF. Here is the DNA: TGCGCCAGCAGCCAAGATCGAAGTAGGAGAGGCGGAAGCTCCTACGAGCAGTACTTC.